This passage covers 22 T cell receptor beta chains from one sample sequenced in a study of shared clonotypes between healthy human individuals. Generated by immunoSEQ multiplex PCR, the TCRdb table keeps only in-frame clones and is missing some. The profile shows over 2 million clones, about 94% of them singletons. Cells designated naive CD8 were CD45RO-negative and were positively selected for CCR7, with terminally differentiated effector memory CD45RA+ cells excluded. Specimen: naive CD8+ T cells sorted from blood. Receptor source: a young man in good health.

The chain joins TRBV13 to TRBJ2-1; no clear D. V was clipped by 2 bases and J by 5 bases, with 4 bases between them. The CDR3 loop spans 12 amino acids. Germline V CDR1 and CDR2: PRHDT, FYEKMQ (reference sequence). CDR3: CASSLTNNEQFF. CDR3 sequence (DNA): TGTGCCAGCAGCTTAACCAACAATGAGCAGTTCTTC.

The chain combines TRBV6-5 with TRBJ2-7; 8 bases map to TRBD1. Germline trimming cut 5 bases from V and 0 bases from J; bases unmatched to any gene: 6. The CDR3 has 15 residues. The germline CDR1 and CDR2 sequences are MNHEY and SVGAGI. CDR3 DNA: TGTGCCAGCAGTAACCGACAGGGGAGCTCCTACGAGCAGTACTTC. It translates to CASSNRQGSSYEQYF.

J is TRBJ2-7 and V is TRBV27, with D unresolved. The germline V and J ends were trimmed by 6 bases and 2 bases, with 17 bases remaining between them. This CDR3 contains 15 residues. CDR1 and CDR2 (germline): MNHEY, SMNVEV (reference sequence). DNA of the CDR3: TGTGCCAGCAGGCACATTGGGCCGAAGGCCTACGAGCAGTACTTC. Translating gives CASRHIGPKAYEQYF.

The chain recombines TRBV5-1 with TRBJ2-7, with 8 bases that match TRBD1. Germline trimming cut 4 bases from V and 7 bases from J; bases unmatched to any gene: 7. In germline, CDR1 is SGHRS, CDR2 YFSETQ. The CDR3 totals 13 residues. This chain's CDR3 is CASSPTGVGEQYF. The CDR3 region has the DNA TGCGCCAGCAGCCCGACAGGGGTGGGTGAGCAGTACTTC. Full variable domain (outside the CDR3, taken from reference TRBV5-1 and TRBJ2-7): KAGVTQTPRYLIKTRGQQVTLSCSPISGHRSVSWYQQTPGQGLQFLFEYFSETQRNKGNFPGRFSGRQFSNSRSEMNVSTLELGDSALYLCASSPTGVGEQYFGPGTRLTVT.

As DNA, the CDR3 is TGTGCCAGCAGCTTAAAGGACACCTCCTACGAGCAGTACTTC. Its translation is CASSLKDTSYEQYF. The gene calls are TRBV7-6 and TRBJ2-7, with D perhaps TRBD1 (5 bases). CDR1 is SGHVS and CDR2 is FNYEAQ in the germline V gene. The CDR3 is made up of 14 amino acids. The ends were cut back, 2 bases at V and 0 bases at J, with 8 bases in the middle.

The CDR3 region has the DNA TGTGCCAGCAGTTTTGGACTAAACTCCTACGAGCAGTACTTC. Its protein is CASSFGLNSYEQYF. The chain recombines TRBV28 with TRBJ2-7; D is perhaps TRBD2 (6 bases). The V gene's germline CDR1 is MDHEN and CDR2 SYDVKM. The V end lost 3 bases, the J end lost 0 bases, and 9 bases lay between the germline ends. The length of the CDR3 is 14 residues. The full variable domain, completed using reference TRBV28 and TRBJ2-7, is DVKVTQSSRYLVKRTGEKVFLECVQDMDHENMFWYRQDPGLGLRLIYFSYDVKMKEKGDIPEGYSVSREKKERFSLILESASTNQTSMYLCASSFGLNSYEQYFGPGTRLTVT.

To note about this clone: As the CDR3 is not closed by the conserved phenylalanine or tryptophan, this likely results from a read error. The rearrangement joins TRBV6-5 to TRBJ1-6; no definite D call. Germline V gene data show CDR1 as MNHEY and CDR2 as SVGAGI. Trimming took off 2 bases at V and 4 bases at J, with 9 bases between the two ends. The CDR3 is 15 residues long. The CDR3 region has the DNA TGTGCCAGCAGTTACACCGAGGGATATAATTCACCCCTCCACCTT. Amino acids: CASSYTEGYNSPLHL.

This chain links TRBV11-2 with TRBJ2-3; D ambiguous. Deletions cut 3 bases from V and 2 bases from J, with 9 bases between. The length of the CDR3 is 14 residues. The germline gives CDR1 SGHAT, CDR2 FQNNGV. Here the CDR3 DNA reads TGTGCCAGCAGCTTTATCTCCCCCACAGATACGCAGTATTTT. Amino acids: CASSFISPTDTQYF.

About this clone: The sample has other DNA sequences that encode this CDR3 too. This sequence joins TRBV9 and TRBJ2-1, with 7 bases fitting TRBD2. Germline V lookup: CDR1 SGDLS, CDR2 YYNGEE. CDR3 length: 15 residues. Trimming at V came to 0 bases and at J to 1 base, leaving 1 base not matched to a gene. The CDR3 protein is CASSVVSGSYNEQFF. DNA of the CDR3: TGTGCCAGCAGCGTAGTTAGCGGGTCCTACAATGAGCAGTTCTTC.

This clone was seen once. For the CDR3, the DNA is TGTGCCAGCAGCTTAGGTGCTAGCGGTGGCACAGATACGCAGTATTTT. This sequence encodes CASSLGASGGTDTQYF. The chain recombines TRBV7-6 with TRBJ2-3, with TRBD2 identical over 7 bases. CDR1 SGHVS and CDR2 FNYEAQ come from the germline V gene. The J segment lost 1 base and the V segment lost 1 base, leaving 5 bases of the junction unmatched. This CDR3 spans 16 amino acids.

V is TRBV4-2 and J is TRBJ1-1, with D unresolved. The germline V gene encodes CDR1 LGHNA and CDR2 YNFKEQ. The CDR3 loop spans 13 amino acids. V was trimmed by 4 bases and J by 3 bases, leaving 9 bases between them. The CDR3 spells CASSLRWDTEAFF. The CDR3 DNA reads as TGTGCCAGCAGCCTTAGGTGGGACACTGAAGCTTTCTTT.

This CDR3 is CASSLSDSNTGELFF. CDR3 DNA sequence: TGTGCCAGCAGCTTATCGGACAGTAACACCGGGGAGCTGTTTTTT. The V and J genes are TRBV7-3 and TRBJ2-2; perhaps TRBD1 as D (6 bases). V lost 2 bases and J lost 2, with 9 bases in between. CDR3 size: 15 residues. Germline V lookup: CDR1 SGHTA, CDR2 FQGTGA. The whole variable domain, filled in from reference TRBV7-3 and TRBJ2-2, reads GAGVSQTPSNKVTEKGKYVELRCDPISGHTALYWYRQSLGQGPEFLIYFQGTGAADDSGLPNDRFFAVRPEGSVSTLKIQRTERGDSAVYLCASSLSDSNTGELFFGEGSRLTVL.

The chain uses TRBV14 and TRBJ2-7; D is uncertain. The V end lost 4 bases, the J end lost 6 bases, and 13 bases lay between the germline ends. The CDR3 has 13 residues. Germline-derived CDR1 and CDR2 are SGHDN and FVKESK. The CDR3 loop is CASSLQPGVEQYF. CDR3 coding DNA: TGTGCCAGCAGCCTTCAACCCGGTGTCGAGCAGTACTTC. Combining the CDR3 with reference TRBV14 and TRBJ2-7 gives the whole variable domain EAGVTQFPSHSVIEKGQTVTLRCDPISGHDNLYWYRRVMGKEIKFLLHFVKESKQDESGMPNNRFLAERTGGTYSTLKVQPAELEDSGVYFCASSLQPGVEQYFGPGTRLTVT.

The rearrangement uses TRBV9 and TRBJ2-1; TRBD2 agrees at 11 bases. In germline, CDR1 is SGDLS, CDR2 YYNGEE. Germline trimming cut 3 bases from V and 8 bases from J; bases unmatched to any gene: 7. The length of the CDR3 is 15 residues. The CDR3 reads CASSALAGDVHEQFF. DNA for the CDR3: TGTGCCAGCAGCGCACTAGCGGGAGATGTTCATGAGCAGTTCTTC.

This clone has just one count. V and J are TRBV19 and TRBJ1-4, with TRBD1 matching over 9 bases. J was trimmed by 5 bases and V by 6 bases; bases with no gene match: 7. Per the germline V gene, CDR1 is LNHDA and CDR2 is SQIVND (reference sequence). The CDR3 extends over 15 amino acids. In DNA form, the CDR3 reads TGTGCCAGTAGCCTGGGAGGGACAGGGAATGAAAAACTGTTTTTT. It codes for CASSLGGTGNEKLFF.

The chain employs TRBV27 and TRBJ2-7; D possibly corresponds to TRBD1 (6 bases). V dropped 10 bases and J dropped 2 bases, with 15 bases sitting between them. This CDR3 region has 13 residues. From germline, CDR1 is MNHEY and CDR2 SMNVEV (reference sequence). CDR3 sequence reads: CATSLRGAYEQYF. In DNA form, the CDR3 reads TGTGCCACCTCCCTCAGGGGCGCCTACGAGCAGTACTTC.

The chain combines TRBV5-4 with TRBJ1-1; D not certain. This CDR3 spans 13 amino acids. The V end was cut by 7 bases, the J end by 1 base, with 11 bases between. CDR1 and CDR2 (germline): SGHNT, YYREEE (reference sequence). Here the CDR3 DNA reads TGTGCCAGCCCTTTTTCGGCGAACACTGAAGCTTTCTTT. This sequence encodes CASPFSANTEAFF.

On this clone: Other DNA sequences in this specimen translate into the identical CDR3. The rearrangement uses TRBV6-5 and TRBJ2-3, with D perhaps matching TRBD2 (5 bases). CDR3 size: 14 residues. The germline V gene encodes CDR1 MNHEY and CDR2 SVGAGI. Trimming pared 0 bases from V and 6 bases from J, leaving 10 bases between. The CDR3 loop is CASSYSIGVDTQYF. The CDR3 DNA reads as TGTGCCAGCAGTTACTCGATCGGGGTGGATACGCAGTATTTT.

The chain joins TRBV5-1 to TRBJ1-1; unclear D gene. The V gene's germline CDR1 is SGHRS and CDR2 YFSETQ. V lost 0 bases and J lost 4, with 16 bases in between. This CDR3 contains 16 residues. CDR3 protein: CASSLAYGPGGTEAFF. CDR3 nucleotide sequence: TGCGCCAGCAGCTTGGCCTACGGGCCTGGAGGCACTGAAGCTTTCTTT.

The V gene is TRBV7-6, the J gene TRBJ2-7; D uncertain. CDR1 is SGHVS, CDR2 FNYEAQ, per germline. Between the trimmed V and J ends, which lost 5 bases and 2 bases, there was a span of 25 bases. The CDR3 extends over 18 amino acids. CDR3 in DNA: TGTGCCAGCAGCACCCTTTTATCCGAAGGACCCCGCGCCTACGAGCAGTACTTC. This encodes CASSTLLSEGPRAYEQYF. The full variable domain, with the rest looked up from reference TRBV7-6 and TRBJ2-7, is GAGVSQSPRYKVTKRGQDVALRCDPISGHVSLYWYRQALGQGPEFLTYFNYEAQQDKSGLPNDRFSAERPEGSISTLTIQRTEQRDSAMYRCASSTLLSEGPRAYEQYFGPGTRLTVT.

This clone was detected ten times or more. The chain uses TRBV19 and TRBJ1-5; D perhaps matches TRBD1 (5 bases). This CDR3 is built from 14 residues. V was trimmed by 3 bases and J by 5 bases, leaving 11 bases between them. CDR1 LNHDA and CDR2 SQIVND come from the germline V gene (reference sequence). The DNA of the CDR3 is TGTGCCAGTAGTATTTTCCAGGGTGATCAGCCCCAGCATTTT. Amino acid sequence: CASSIFQGDQPQHF.

The CDR3 sequence is CASSLGLVSYNEQFF. Written as DNA, the CDR3 is TGTGCCAGCAGCCTTGGACTAGTTTCCTACAATGAGCAGTTCTTC. The rearrangement uses TRBV7-2 and TRBJ2-1, with 7 positions matching TRBD2. V shed 5 bases, J shed 1 base, and the junction held 5 bases outside the gene matches. The CDR3 runs to 15 residues. Germline V gives CDR1 SGHTA, CDR2 FQGNSA.